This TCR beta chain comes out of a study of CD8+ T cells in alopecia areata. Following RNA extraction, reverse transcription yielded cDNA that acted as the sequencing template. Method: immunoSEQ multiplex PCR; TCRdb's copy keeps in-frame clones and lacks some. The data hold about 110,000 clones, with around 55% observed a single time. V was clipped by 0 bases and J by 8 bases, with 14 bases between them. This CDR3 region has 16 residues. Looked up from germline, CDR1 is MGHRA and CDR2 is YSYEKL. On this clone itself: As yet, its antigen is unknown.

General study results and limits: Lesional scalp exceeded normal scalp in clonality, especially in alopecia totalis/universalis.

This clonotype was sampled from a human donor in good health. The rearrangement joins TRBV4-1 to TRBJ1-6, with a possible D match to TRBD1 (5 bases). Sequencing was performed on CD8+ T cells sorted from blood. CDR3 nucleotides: TGCGCCAGCAGCCAAGAGGCCGGGACTCCGGATTCACCCCTCCACTTT. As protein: CASSQEAGTPDSPLHF.